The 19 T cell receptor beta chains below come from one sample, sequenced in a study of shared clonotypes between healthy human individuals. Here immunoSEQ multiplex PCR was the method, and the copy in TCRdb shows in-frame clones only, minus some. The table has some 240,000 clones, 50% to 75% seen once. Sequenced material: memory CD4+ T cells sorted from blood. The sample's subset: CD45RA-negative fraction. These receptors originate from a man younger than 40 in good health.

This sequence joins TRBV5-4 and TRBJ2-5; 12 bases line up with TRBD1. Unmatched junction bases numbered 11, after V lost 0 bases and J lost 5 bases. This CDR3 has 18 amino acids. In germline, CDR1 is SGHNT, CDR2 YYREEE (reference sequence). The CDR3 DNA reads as TGTGCCAGCAGCTTGGGGGGGACAGGGGGCGTGCGTGCGGAGACCCAGTACTTC. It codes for CASSLGGTGGVRAETQYF. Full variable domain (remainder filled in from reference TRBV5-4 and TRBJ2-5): ETGVTQSPTHLIKTRGQQVTLRCSSQSGHNTVSWYQQALGQGPQFIFQYYREEENGRGNFPPRFSGLQFPNYSSELNVNALELDDSALYLCASSLGGTGGVRAETQYFGPGTRLLVL.

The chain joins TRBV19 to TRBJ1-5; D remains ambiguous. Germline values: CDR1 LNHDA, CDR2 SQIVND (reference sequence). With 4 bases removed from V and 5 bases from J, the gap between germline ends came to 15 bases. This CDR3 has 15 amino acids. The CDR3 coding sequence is TGTGCCAGTAGTAACCGGGCCTTTGGCGATCAGCCCCAGCATTTT. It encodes CASSNRAFGDQPQHF.

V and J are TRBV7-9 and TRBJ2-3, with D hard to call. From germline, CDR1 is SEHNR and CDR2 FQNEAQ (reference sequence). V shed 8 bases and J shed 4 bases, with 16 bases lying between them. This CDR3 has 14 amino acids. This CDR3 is CASEPTNLADTQYF. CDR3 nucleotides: TGTGCCAGCGAGCCGACCAACCTAGCAGATACGCAGTATTTT.

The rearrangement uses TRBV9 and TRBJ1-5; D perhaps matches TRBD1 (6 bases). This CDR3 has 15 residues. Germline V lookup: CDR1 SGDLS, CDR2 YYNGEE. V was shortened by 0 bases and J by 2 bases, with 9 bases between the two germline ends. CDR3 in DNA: TGTGCCAGCAGCGTAGATGGGGGCGGCAATCAGCCCCAGCATTTT. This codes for CASSVDGGGNQPQHF.

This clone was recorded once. CDR3 bases: TGTGCCAGCAGCCAGTTTACAGGGGTCTCTGAAGCTTTCTTT. Its protein product is CASSQFTGVSEAFF. The V gene is TRBV14, the J gene TRBJ1-1, with 7 bases lining up with TRBD1. CDR3 size: 14 residues. V lost 3 bases and J lost 6; bases outside the gene matches: 7. Per the germline V gene, CDR1 is SGHDN and CDR2 is FVKESK.

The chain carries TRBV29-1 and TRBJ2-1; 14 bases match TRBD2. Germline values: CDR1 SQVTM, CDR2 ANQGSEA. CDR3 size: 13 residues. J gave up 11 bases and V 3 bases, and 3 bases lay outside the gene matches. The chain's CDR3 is CSVEGLAGEQQFF. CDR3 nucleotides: TGCAGCGTTGAGGGACTAGCGGGAGAGCAGCAGTTCTTC.

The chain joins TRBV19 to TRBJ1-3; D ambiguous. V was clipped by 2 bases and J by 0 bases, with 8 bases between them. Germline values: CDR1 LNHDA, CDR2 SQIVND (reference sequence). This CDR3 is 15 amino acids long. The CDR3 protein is CASSITISSGNTIYF. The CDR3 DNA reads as TGTGCCAGTAGTATAACGATAAGCTCTGGAAACACCATATATTTT.

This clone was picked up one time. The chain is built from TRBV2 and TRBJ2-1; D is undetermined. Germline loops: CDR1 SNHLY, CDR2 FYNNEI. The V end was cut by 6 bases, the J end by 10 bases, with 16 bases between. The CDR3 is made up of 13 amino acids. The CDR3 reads CASSRSMGLEQFF. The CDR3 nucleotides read TGTGCCAGCAGCCGGTCCATGGGATTAGAGCAGTTCTTC.

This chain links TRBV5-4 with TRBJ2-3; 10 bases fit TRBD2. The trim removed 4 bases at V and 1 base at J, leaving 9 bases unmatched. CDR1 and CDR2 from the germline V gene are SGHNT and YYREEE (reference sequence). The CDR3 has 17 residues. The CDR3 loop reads CASSRKSGRAGTDTQYF. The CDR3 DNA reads TGTGCCAGCAGCAGGAAAAGCGGGAGGGCCGGCACAGATACGCAGTATTTT.

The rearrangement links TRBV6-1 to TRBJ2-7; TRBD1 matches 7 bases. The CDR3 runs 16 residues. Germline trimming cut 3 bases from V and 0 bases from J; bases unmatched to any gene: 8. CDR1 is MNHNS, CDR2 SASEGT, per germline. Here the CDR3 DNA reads TGTGCCAGCAGTGAGCGGACAGGTTTTAGCTCCTACGAGCAGTACTTC. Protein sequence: CASSERTGFSSYEQYF.

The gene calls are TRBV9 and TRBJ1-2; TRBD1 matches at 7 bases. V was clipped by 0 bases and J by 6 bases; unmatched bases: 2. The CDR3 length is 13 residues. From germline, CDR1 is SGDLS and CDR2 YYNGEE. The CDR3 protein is CASSVVTGNGYTF. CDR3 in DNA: TGTGCCAGCAGCGTAGTGACAGGGAATGGCTACACCTTC.

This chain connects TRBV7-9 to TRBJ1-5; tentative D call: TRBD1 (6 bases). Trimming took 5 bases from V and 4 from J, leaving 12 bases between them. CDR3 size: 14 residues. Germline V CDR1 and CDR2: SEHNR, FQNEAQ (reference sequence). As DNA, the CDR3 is TGTGCCAGCAGCGCAGGGGTTGAGAATCAGCCCCAGCATTTT. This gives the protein CASSAGVENQPQHF.

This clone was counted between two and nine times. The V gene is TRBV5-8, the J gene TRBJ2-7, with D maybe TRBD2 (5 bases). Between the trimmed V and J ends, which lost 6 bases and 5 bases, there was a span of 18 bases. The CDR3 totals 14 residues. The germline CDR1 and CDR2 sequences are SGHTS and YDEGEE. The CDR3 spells CASTARAPRDEQYF. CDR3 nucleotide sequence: TGTGCCAGCACGGCTAGGGCACCGCGGGACGAGCAGTACTTC.

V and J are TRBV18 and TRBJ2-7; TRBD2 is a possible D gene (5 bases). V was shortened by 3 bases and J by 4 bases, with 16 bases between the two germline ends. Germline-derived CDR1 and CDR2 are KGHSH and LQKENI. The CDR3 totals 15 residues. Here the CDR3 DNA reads TGTGCCAGCTCACCGGGGTCATCAAGGGAGTACGAGCAGTACTTC. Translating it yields CASSPGSSREYEQYF.

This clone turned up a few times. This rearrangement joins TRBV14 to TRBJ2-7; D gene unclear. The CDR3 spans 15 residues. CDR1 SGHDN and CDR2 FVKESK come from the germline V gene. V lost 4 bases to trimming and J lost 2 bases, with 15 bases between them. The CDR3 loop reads CASSPGLGGTYEQYF. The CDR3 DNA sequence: TGTGCCAGCAGCCCCGGTTTGGGTGGGACCTACGAGCAGTACTTC.

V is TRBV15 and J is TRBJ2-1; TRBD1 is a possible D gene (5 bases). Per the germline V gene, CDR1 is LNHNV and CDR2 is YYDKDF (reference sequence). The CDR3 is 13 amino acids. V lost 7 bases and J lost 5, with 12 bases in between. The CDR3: CATKNQGDNEQFF. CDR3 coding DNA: TGTGCCACCAAAAACCAGGGCGACAATGAGCAGTTCTTC.

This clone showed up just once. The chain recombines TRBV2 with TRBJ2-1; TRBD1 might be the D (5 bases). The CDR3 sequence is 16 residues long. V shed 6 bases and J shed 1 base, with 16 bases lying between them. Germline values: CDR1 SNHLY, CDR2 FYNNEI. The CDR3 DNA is TGTGCCAGCAGGAAAACGAAGGGGCTTTCCTACAATGAGCAGTTCTTC. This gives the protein CASRKTKGLSYNEQFF.

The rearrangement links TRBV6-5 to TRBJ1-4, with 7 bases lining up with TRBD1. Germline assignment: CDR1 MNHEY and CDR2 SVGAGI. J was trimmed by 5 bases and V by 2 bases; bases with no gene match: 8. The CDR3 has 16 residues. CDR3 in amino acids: CASSYTWDRGNEKLFF. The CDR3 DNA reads TGTGCCAGCAGTTACACATGGGACAGAGGGAATGAAAAACTGTTTTTT.

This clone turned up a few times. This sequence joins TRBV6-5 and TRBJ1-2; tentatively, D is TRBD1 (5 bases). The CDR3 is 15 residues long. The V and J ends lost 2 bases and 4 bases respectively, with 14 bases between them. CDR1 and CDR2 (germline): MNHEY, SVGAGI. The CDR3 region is CASSYGLGTIYGYTF. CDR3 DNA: TGTGCCAGCAGTTACGGTCTCGGGACCATCTATGGCTACACCTTC.